The 14 T cell receptor beta chains below come from one sample, sequenced in a study of control samples from healthy donors and cancer patients. Sequencing was performed with immunoSEQ multiplex PCR; in TCRdb, only in-frame clones are kept and a portion is missing. The table shows 350,000 to 450,000 clones, with around 90% occurring only once. Material for sequencing was PBMCs. The source of these receptors is a middle-aged man with head and neck cancer.

The rearrangement joins TRBV5-8 to TRBJ2-2, with a possible D match to TRBD2 (5 bases). Germline lookup yields CDR1 SGHTS and CDR2 YDEGEE. V gave up 8 bases and J gave up 6 bases, with 11 bases separating them. The CDR3 has 12 residues. CDR3 DNA: TGTGCCAGGCGAGAGAGGGCCGGGGAGCTGTTTTTT. Translation gives CARRERAGELFF.

The J gene is TRBJ1-1, the V gene TRBV7-8; possibly TRBD1 for D (5 bases). Germline V gives CDR1 SGHVS, CDR2 FQNEAQ. Trimming removed 5 bases at V and 2 bases at J, with 12 bases between. The CDR3 consists of 14 residues. The CDR3 protein is CASSVVGGNTEAFF. Written as DNA, the CDR3 is TGTGCCAGCAGCGTCGTGGGGGGTAACACTGAAGCTTTCTTT.

The sample holds a few counts of this clone. The rearrangement joins TRBV5-4 to TRBJ1-1; tentatively, D is TRBD1 (6 bases). This CDR3 spans 13 amino acids. V was clipped by 4 bases and J by 5 bases, with 12 bases between them. Germline V gene sequence: CDR1 SGHNT, CDR2 YYREEE (reference sequence). CDR3 amino acids: CASSPGAGTEAFF. For the CDR3, the DNA is TGTGCCAGCAGCCCAGGGGCAGGAACTGAAGCTTTCTTT.

A few counts support this clone. The genes are TRBV3-1 (or the pseudogene TRBV3-2) and TRBJ1-5; D unclear. Germline assignment: CDR1 LGHDT and CDR2 YNNKEL (reference sequence). The V and J ends lost 2 bases and 4 bases respectively, with 3 bases between them. This CDR3 region has 12 residues. The CDR3 sequence is CASSQQNQPQHF. The CDR3, as DNA: TGTGCCAGCAGCCAACAGAATCAGCCCCAGCATTTT.

This chain joins TRBV30 and TRBJ2-2; the match to TRBD2 covers 7 bases. This CDR3 spans 18 amino acids. V was pared by 0 bases and J by 1 base, with 11 bases of the junction left unmatched. Germline CDR1 is GTSNPN and CDR2 is SVGIG (reference sequence). Here the CDR3 reads CAWSVPRGERGNTGELFF. CDR3 coding DNA: TGTGCCTGGAGTGTACCCCGGGGGGAGAGGGGGAACACCGGGGAGCTGTTTTTT.

The chain combines TRBV29-1 with TRBJ2-5; no firm D call. The CDR3 sequence is 13 residues long. Germline values: CDR1 SQVTM, CDR2 ANQGSEA. The V gene lost 4 bases and the J gene lost 1 base, with 10 bases spanning the gap. CDR3 coding DNA: TGCAGCGTTGCAGTTGGCAGCCAAGAGACCCAGTACTTC. Translation: CSVAVGSQETQYF.

CDR3 coding DNA: TGTGCCAGCAGCTTGGCGGTCAGGAACTATGGCTACACCTTC. It encodes CASSLAVRNYGYTF. The chain is built from TRBV5-6 and TRBJ1-2; D uncertain. Trimming removed 0 bases from V and 2 bases from J, with 8 bases in between. CDR1 and CDR2 from the germline V gene are SGHDT and YYEEEE. This CDR3 is 14 amino acids long.

The chain joins TRBV7-2 to TRBJ1-2; D call uncertain. This CDR3 has 15 amino acids. V gave up 1 base and J gave up 1 base, with 10 bases separating them. Germline CDR1 and CDR2: SGHTA and FQGNSA. DNA of the CDR3: TGTGCCAGCAGCTTAGGTGGCGACCTTAACTATGGCTACACCTTC. Its protein product is CASSLGGDLNYGYTF.

J is TRBJ2-6 and V is TRBV4-3, with unresolved D. The CDR3 spans 15 residues. Trimming took 2 bases from V and 6 from J, leaving 11 bases between them. Germline CDR1 LGHNA, CDR2 YSLEER. The CDR3 here is CASSQNIIEANVLTF. CDR3 in DNA: TGCGCCAGCAGCCAAAACATAATAGAGGCCAACGTCCTGACTTTC.

The chain is built from TRBV29-1 and TRBJ2-3; no clear D. The V end lost 3 bases, the J end lost 5 bases, and 12 bases lay between the germline ends. The CDR3 is 13 residues long. Per the germline V gene, CDR1 is SQVTM and CDR2 is ANQGSEA. The CDR3 is CSVESQAKDTQYF. As DNA, the CDR3 is TGCAGCGTTGAGAGCCAAGCCAAAGATACGCAGTATTTT.

CDR3 sequence (DNA): TGCGCCAGCAGCCCCCTGTCGGGACTAGCTAATGAGCAGTTCTTC. Protein: CASSPLSGLANEQFF. V is TRBV4-3 and J is TRBJ2-1; TRBD2 matches 9 bases. CDR3 length: 15 residues. CDR1 and CDR2 (germline): LGHNA, YSLEER. V shed 4 bases, J shed 7 bases, and the junction held 8 bases outside the gene matches.

This clone was seen only once. CDR3 sequence (DNA): TGTGCCAGCAGCTTAGAAGGACTTGGACGGGAAAACTATGGCTACACCTTC. It specifies CASSLEGLGRENYGYTF. J is TRBJ1-2 and V is TRBV11-2, with no clear D. V lost 0 bases and J lost 2, with 16 bases in between. Germline V gene data show CDR1 as SGHAT and CDR2 as FQNNGV. The CDR3 is 17 residues long.

V gene TRBV5-6 combines with J gene TRBJ2-3; D call uncertain. CDR1 SGHDT and CDR2 YYEEEE come from the germline V gene. The V and J ends lost 0 bases and 6 bases respectively, with 8 bases between them. The length of the CDR3 is 13 residues. The CDR3 DNA sequence: TGTGCCAGCAGCTTGGGCCCCCGGGATACGCAGTATTTT. Translating it yields CASSLGPRDTQYF.

This chain joins TRBV28 and TRBJ1-6, with D tentatively TRBD1 (5 bases). CDR1 and CDR2 (germline): MDHEN, SYDVKM. The CDR3 consists of 12 residues. Deletions cut 6 bases from V and 10 bases from J, with 10 bases between. CDR3 bases: TGTGCCAGCAGCTGGGGGGAGTCACCCCTCCACTTT. This gives the protein CASSWGESPLHF.